This TCR beta chain was captured in a study of blood T cell repertoires in COVID-19. About the study: COVID-19 samples from acute and convalescent phases originated in the United States, Italy and Spain. PBMCs, B-cell-depleted T cells, or T cells provided the cDNA or gDNA that made up the material.

This CDR3 is 16 amino acids long. The V gene end was trimmed by 5 bases and the J gene end by 7 bases; junction bases not matched to a gene: 13. Per the germline V gene, CDR1 is LNHDA and CDR2 is SQIVND (reference sequence). Profiling relied on immunoSEQ multiplex PCR, and the TCRdb table lists in-frame clones only, not all of them. This repertoire shows more than 100,000 clones, 70% to 85% found once; its top ten account for roughly 17%. Sequencing input: peripheral blood. The origin of this receptor is a woman aged 50 to 60 with acute or convalescent COVID-19. This chain uses TRBV19 with TRBJ2-1, with TRBD2 identical over 8 bases. The CDR3 coding sequence is TGTGCCAGTAGTCTCACGGGGGGGCGATTGGGGAATGAGCAGTTCTTC. Translated: CASSLTGGRLGNEQFF.